Listed here are 28 T cell receptor beta chains from one sample, sequenced in a study of T-cell memory formation after mild COVID-19 (dated by TCRdb to the early 2020s). The library relied on 5' RACE. The sample was run on an Illumina NovaSeq 6000. In-frame beta chains were kept once TCRdb had trimmed the public reads at Q25 with fastp and called clones with MiXCR. When rows share a CDR3 protein, they turn into one entry using the most common DNA and genes. This sample is represented by just under 350,000 distinct CDR3 sequences; approximately 12% of them were singletons. The top ten constitute about 22% of the sample. Material: PBMCs or a T cell subset sorted from them (not recorded which). All receptors derive from a man aged 18-30 years who had mild COVID-19 (a few samples of this study predate the infection). The sample titles of this study are shuffled in the database, so cell type and time point are left out; the donor was told from shared clones.

This clonotype was counted ten times or more. The chain uses TRBV7-9 and TRBJ2-7; D is unresolved. The CDR3 sequence is 13 residues long. Trimming shortened V by 1 base and J by 4 bases, and 8 bases separated the two germline ends. Germline CDR1 is SEHNR and CDR2 is FQNEAQ (reference sequence). The CDR3 region is CASSLGAVYEQYV. Here the CDR3 DNA reads TGTGCCAGCAGCTTAGGGGCCGTATACGAGCAGTACGTC.

The CDR3 protein is CSARAREGRTDTQYF. The CDR3 DNA sequence: TGCAGTGCTAGAGCCCGTGAGGGACGCACAGATACGCAGTATTTT. J is TRBJ2-3 and V is TRBV20-1; D might be TRBD1 or TRBD2, each matching 5 bases. Between the trimmed V and J ends, which lost 1 base and 1 base, there was a span of 12 bases. Per germline, CDR1 DFQATT and CDR2 SNEGSKA (reference sequence). This CDR3 contains 15 residues.

The rearrangement uses TRBV29-1 and TRBJ1-5; the D gene is possibly TRBD1 (5 bases). The germline gives CDR1 SQVTM, CDR2 ANQGSEA. V lost 4 bases and J 1 base, leaving 11 bases between the germline ends. The CDR3 is 14 residues long. This CDR3 is CSVVIPGSNQPQHF. CDR3 DNA: TGCAGCGTTGTCATCCCAGGGAGCAATCAGCCCCAGCATTTT. The full variable domain, rest sourced from reference TRBV29-1 and TRBJ1-5, is SAVISQKPSRDICQRGTSLTIQCQVDSQVTMMFWYRQQPGQSLTLIATANQGSEATYESGFVIDKFPISRPNLTFSTLTVSNMSPEDSSIYLCSVVIPGSNQPQHFGDGTRLSIL.

V is TRBV28 and J is TRBJ2-5; tentative D call: TRBD1 (7 bases). The germline CDR1 and CDR2 sequences are MDHEN and SYDVKM. Trimming cost V 6 bases and J 3 bases, with 17 bases left between them. This CDR3 contains 15 residues. The CDR3 spells CASSPDREAKETQYF. The DNA for the CDR3 is TGTGCCAGCAGCCCCGACAGGGAGGCTAAAGAGACCCAGTACTTC.

This clonotype occurred a few times. This rearrangement joins TRBV6-5 to TRBJ2-6, with 8 bases lining up with TRBD1. V was pared by 5 bases and J by 4 bases, with 1 base of the junction left unmatched. Germline lookup yields CDR1 MNHEY and CDR2 SVGAGI. This CDR3 contains 14 residues. CDR3 amino acids: CASSPGGGANVLTF. The CDR3 nucleotides are TGTGCCAGCAGTCCAGGGGGCGGGGCCAACGTCCTGACTTTC.

This rearrangement joins TRBV9 to TRBJ1-1; D uncertain. The CDR3 extends over 14 amino acids. Trimming removed 3 bases from V and 1 base from J, with 10 bases in between. Germline CDR1 and CDR2: SGDLS and YYNGEE. The CDR3 region is CASSARGRNTEAFF. CDR3 DNA: TGTGCCAGCAGCGCCCGTGGGAGGAACACTGAAGCTTTCTTT. Looking up the rest from reference TRBV9 and TRBJ1-1 gives the full variable domain: DSGVTQTPKHLITATGQRVTLRCSPRSGDLSVYWYQQSLDQGLQFLIQYYNGEERAKGNILERFSAQQFPDLHSELNLSSLELGDSALYFCASSARGRNTEAFFGQGTRLTVV.

This clonotype was seen a handful of times. V is TRBV24-1 and J is TRBJ2-5; D may be TRBD1 or TRBD2 (5 bases each). The CDR3 covers 16 residues. Trimming shortened V by 4 bases and J by 1 base, and 15 bases separated the two germline ends. Germline V gene lookup returns CDR1 KGHDR and CDR2 SFDVKD. As DNA, the CDR3 is TGTGCCACCAGTGAGCTCAGGGCGAGGGGCCAAGAGACCCAGTACTTC. Its protein is CATSELRARGQETQYF.

This clonotype was detected only a few times. This rearrangement joins TRBV20-1 to TRBJ2-3, with 13 bases matching TRBD2. The ends lost 5 bases at V and 1 base at J; junction bases unmatched: 3. Germline loops: CDR1 DFQATT, CDR2 SNEGSKA (reference sequence). This CDR3 spans 15 amino acids. For the CDR3, the DNA is TGCAGTGCTGGTGGGACTAGCGGGGGCACAGATACGCAGTATTTT. Translation gives CSAGGTSGGTDTQYF.

This clonotype has just a few counts. The chain carries TRBV29-1 and TRBJ1-1, with 10 bases fitting TRBD1. V shed 6 bases, J shed 6 bases, and the junction held 10 bases outside the gene matches. The CDR3 has 14 residues. Per the germline V gene, CDR1 is SQVTM and CDR2 is ANQGSEA. CDR3 residues: CSVDDRGPGAEAFF. Here the CDR3 DNA reads TGCAGCGTCGACGACAGGGGGCCGGGGGCTGAAGCTTTCTTT.

This clonotype has at least ten counts. The chain carries TRBV20-1 and TRBJ2-3, with 10 bases that match TRBD2. Germline V gene data show CDR1 as DFQATT and CDR2 as SNEGSKA (reference sequence). V shed 6 bases and J 6 bases; nucleotides not matched to a gene: 9. The CDR3 loop spans 14 amino acids. The DNA of the CDR3 is TGCAGTGCCCCTAGGGCTAGCGGGAGTGATACGCAGTATTTT. As protein: CSAPRASGSDTQYF.

The chain recombines TRBV20-1 with TRBJ2-7, with D perhaps matching TRBD1 (6 bases). The CDR3 length is 12 residues. V lost 4 bases, J lost 3 bases, and 10 bases lay in between. In germline, CDR1 is DFQATT, CDR2 SNEGSKA (reference sequence). The CDR3 nucleotides read TGCAGTGCTATGACAGGACTCTACGAGCAGTACTTC. Its translation is CSAMTGLYEQYF.

There are a few counts of this clonotype. V gene TRBV12-3 or TRBV12-4 combines with J gene TRBJ2-3; D might be TRBD1 or TRBD2, each matching 5 bases. The CDR3 consists of 15 residues. Trimming stripped 7 bases from V and 0 bases from J, with 14 bases between. In DNA, the CDR3 is TGTGCCAGCATTCCGGGACGGCCGAGCACAGATACGCAGTATTTT. The encoded protein is CASIPGRPSTDTQYF.

The table lists this clonotype with a few counts. J is TRBJ1-5 and V is TRBV7-6; no reliable D call. There are 15 residues in the CDR3. V was pared by 1 base and J by 3 bases, with 10 bases between. Germline V gene data show CDR1 as SGHVS and CDR2 as FNYEAQ. CDR3 protein: CASSLDTDPNQPQHF. The CDR3 region has the DNA TGTGCCAGCAGCTTAGACACGGACCCCAATCAGCCCCAGCATTTT.

CDR3 coding DNA: TGTGCCAGCAGCCCTGGAAACTACGAGCAGTACTTC. Protein sequence: CASSPGNYEQYF. This chain uses TRBV12-3 or TRBV12-4 with TRBJ2-7; no clear D gene. Between the trimmed V and J ends, which lost 6 bases and 3 bases, there was a span of 9 bases. The CDR3 covers 12 residues.

The chain couples TRBV14 to TRBJ1-2, with 10 bases identical to TRBD1. This CDR3 contains 14 residues. V lost 3 bases, J lost 4 bases, and 2 bases stayed unmatched. From germline, CDR1 is SGHDN and CDR2 FVKESK. The CDR3 DNA reads TGTGCCAGCAGCCATCGGACAGGGGGCTATGGCTACACCTTC. It yields the protein CASSHRTGGYGYTF.

The sample holds a few counts of this clonotype. The chain couples TRBV10-3 to TRBJ2-3, with D possibly TRBD2 on 5 matching bases. This CDR3 contains 15 residues. Germline values: CDR1 ENHRY, CDR2 SYGVKD. With 2 bases removed from V and 2 bases from J, the gap between germline ends came to 11 bases. The CDR3: CAISEPGSPTDTQYF. The CDR3 bases are TGTGCCATCAGTGAGCCGGGGAGTCCCACAGATACGCAGTATTTT.

This clonotype turned up a few times. The gene calls are TRBV6-5 and TRBJ2-5; D is unresolved. The CDR3 sequence is 16 residues long. Germline-derived CDR1 and CDR2 are MNHEY and SVGAGI. V lost 0 bases and J 2 bases, leaving 13 bases between the germline ends. CDR3 nucleotide sequence: TGTGCCAGCAGTTACTCGAACAGCCTGGGACAAGAGACCCAGTACTTC. It specifies CASSYSNSLGQETQYF.

This clonotype was detected only a few times. This chain joins TRBV27 and TRBJ2-1, with TRBD2 matching 8 bases. Trimming cost V 3 bases and J 9 bases; bases outside gene matches: 7. The CDR3 length is 14 residues. Per the germline V gene, CDR1 is MNHEY and CDR2 is SMNVEV (reference sequence). The CDR3 protein is CASSFSRGVPEQFF. As DNA, the CDR3 is TGTGCCAGCAGTTTCTCGCGGGGGGTCCCTGAGCAGTTCTTC.

In this sample, this clonotype turned up a few times. The chain joins TRBV12-3 or TRBV12-4 to TRBJ1-2; 7 bases align to TRBD1. The CDR3 totals 15 residues. The V segment lost 6 bases and the J segment 8 bases; nucleotides outside the gene matches: 15. CDR3 sequence reads: CASRSPAGTAAGYTF. The CDR3 nucleotides are TGTGCCAGCAGGTCCCCCGCCGGGACAGCCGCCGGCTACACCTTC.

To note about this clonotype: A read error may produce the germline difference seen at one junction end. In DNA form, the CDR3 reads TGTGCCAGCAGCCGAAACAGCGGGGAGCTGTTTTTT. Encoded protein: CASSRNSGELFF. The chain joins TRBV7-3 to TRBJ2-2, with no clear D. Germline V gene sequence: CDR1 SGHTA, CDR2 FQGTGA. The CDR3 extends over 12 amino acids.

This clonotype was seen at least ten times. The chain carries TRBV12-3 or TRBV12-4 and TRBJ1-3, with D unclear. This CDR3 has 15 amino acids. V gave up 6 bases and J gave up 1 base, with 13 bases separating them. CDR3 protein: CASSPTLGSGNTIYF. The CDR3 bases are TGTGCCAGCAGCCCGACCCTGGGGTCTGGAAACACCATATATTTT.

The gene calls are TRBV7-2 and TRBJ2-3, with D uncertain. V gave up 6 bases and J gave up 0 bases, with 16 bases separating them. From germline, CDR1 is SGHTA and CDR2 FQGNSA. The length of the CDR3 is 16 residues. The CDR3 loop is CASRPRLQTSTDTQYF. The CDR3 region has the DNA TGTGCCAGCAGACCCCGACTGCAGACTAGCACAGATACGCAGTATTTT.

This chain links TRBV4-1 with TRBJ1-6, with a possible D match to TRBD1 (6 bases). This CDR3 spans 15 amino acids. Per germline, CDR1 MGHRA and CDR2 YSYEKL. V shed 4 bases and J shed 7 bases, with 14 bases lying between them. Written as DNA, the CDR3 is TGCGCCAGCAGCCTATACAGGGATGCAAATTCACCCCTCCACTTT. As protein: CASSLYRDANSPLHF.

The rearrangement uses TRBV12-3 or TRBV12-4 and TRBJ2-3, with D tentatively TRBD1 or TRBD2 (5 bases each). V was clipped by 6 bases and J by 0 bases, with 16 bases between them. This CDR3 comprises 16 residues. The chain's CDR3 is CASSHMGDPSTDTQYF. For the CDR3, the DNA is TGTGCCAGCAGCCATATGGGGGACCCTAGCACAGATACGCAGTATTTT.

The chain employs TRBV6-6 and TRBJ2-5; TRBD2 agrees at 8 bases. After removal of 5 bases from V and 5 bases from J, the junction contained 7 bases not matched to a gene. Per the germline V gene, CDR1 is MNHNY and CDR2 is SVGAGI (reference sequence). The CDR3 loop spans 14 amino acids. In nucleotides, the CDR3 is TGTGCCAGCAGTGAACCCGGGACTAGGGAGACCCAGTACTTC. Translated, it gives CASSEPGTRETQYF.

This clonotype was seen repeatedly, ten times or more. The CDR3 sequence: CSAGQGLGQYV. Here the CDR3 DNA reads TGCAGTGCCGGACAGGGCCTCGGGCAGTACGTC. The rearrangement uses TRBV20-1 and TRBJ2-7; 8 bases align to TRBD1. From germline, CDR1 is DFQATT and CDR2 SNEGSKA (reference sequence). The V and J ends lost 6 bases and 9 bases, in that order; junction bases with no gene match: 7. There are 11 residues in the CDR3.

This chain connects TRBV7-6 to TRBJ2-5, with 11 bases aligning to TRBD2. The V gene end was trimmed by 0 bases and the J gene end by 2 bases; junction bases not matched to a gene: 8. The CDR3 is 18 residues long. Germline loops: CDR1 SGHVS, CDR2 FNYEAQ. The CDR3: CASSLASSGGPKQETQYF. In nucleotides, the CDR3 is TGTGCCAGCAGCTTAGCCTCTAGCGGGGGGCCGAAGCAAGAGACCCAGTACTTC.

This rearrangement joins TRBV10-3 to TRBJ2-7; perhaps TRBD2 as D (6 bases). The V gene lost 6 bases and the J gene lost 5 bases, with 11 bases spanning the gap. CDR1 and CDR2 from the germline V gene are ENHRY and SYGVKD. The CDR3 runs 12 residues. The CDR3 nucleotides read TGTGCCATCAGGTCAGGCGGGGACGAGCAGTACGTC. As protein: CAIRSGGDEQYV.